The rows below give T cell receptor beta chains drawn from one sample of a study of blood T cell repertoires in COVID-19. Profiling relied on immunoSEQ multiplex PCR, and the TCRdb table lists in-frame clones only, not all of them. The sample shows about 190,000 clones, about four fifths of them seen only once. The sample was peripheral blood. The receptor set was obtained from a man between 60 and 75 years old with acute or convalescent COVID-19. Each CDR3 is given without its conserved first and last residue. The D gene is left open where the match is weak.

CDR3aa: ASSFPTQAGGGYGYT
v_gene: TRBV7-9
d_gene: NA
len: 15

CDR3aa: ASSPQGNWADTQY
v_gene: TRBV6-5
d_gene: NA
len: 13

CDR3aa: ASSFSGGTSYEQY
v_gene: TRBV7-2
d_gene: TRBD2
len: 13

CDR3aa: ATSREFYEKPGYT
v_gene: TRBV15
d_gene: NA
len: 13

CDR3aa: ASSRTGRLDSPLH
v_gene: TRBV28
d_gene: TRBD1
len: 13

CDR3aa: ASSLAGNQPQH
v_gene: TRBV5-8
d_gene: NA
len: 11

CDR3aa: ASRAPGGAYNEQF
v_gene: TRBV11-2
d_gene: TRBD1
len: 13

CDR3aa: ASSVGLGELF
v_gene: TRBV9
d_gene: NA
len: 10

CDR3aa: ASSLGGSWSYEQY
v_gene: TRBV6-5
d_gene: TRBD2
len: 13

CDR3aa: ASSVQVPGELF
v_gene: TRBV19
d_gene: NA
len: 11

CDR3aa: ASSELTSGPHEQY
v_gene: TRBV6-1
d_gene: TRBD2
len: 13

CDR3aa: ASSSNSKEVQY
v_gene: TRBV6-5
d_gene: NA
len: 11

CDR3aa: ASSLSRQLPLQ
v_gene: TRBV27
d_gene: NA
len: 11

CDR3aa: ASSIVGGLETQY
v_gene: TRBV19
d_gene: NA
len: 12

CDR3aa: ASRQGSGTEAF
v_gene: TRBV27
d_gene: NA
len: 11

CDR3aa: ASSPSARDAWNEQF
v_gene: TRBV5-4
d_gene: NA
len: 14

CDR3aa: ASSYSGTGQFT
v_gene: TRBV6-5
d_gene: TRBD1
len: 11

CDR3aa: ASRGDQPQH
v_gene: TRBV6-6
d_gene: NA
len: 9

CDR3aa: ASRQGSGNTIY
v_gene: TRBV12-3/TRBV12-4
d_gene: NA
len: 11

CDR3aa: ASSLGSSTSSYNSPLH
v_gene: TRBV5-4
d_gene: NA
len: 16

CDR3aa: ASDSSRSSGANVLT
v_gene: TRBV9
d_gene: NA
len: 14

CDR3aa: SVEAGASGRALNEQF
v_gene: TRBV29-1
d_gene: TRBD2
len: 15

CDR3aa: ASSLDRSSYNEQF
v_gene: TRBV5-1
d_gene: NA
len: 13

CDR3aa: ASSHPGQGHSEQF
v_gene: TRBV5-1
d_gene: TRBD1
len: 13

CDR3aa: ASSQVAGGYSPLH
v_gene: TRBV3-1/TRBV3-2
d_gene: TRBD1
len: 13

CDR3aa: AGSSVLGQDVLT
v_gene: TRBV5-1
d_gene: NA
len: 12

CDR3aa: ASSQDLSLAGPSYNEQF
v_gene: TRBV3-1/TRBV3-2
d_gene: TRBD2
len: 17

CDR3aa: ASSPSDGGPNTQY
v_gene: TRBV5-1
d_gene: NA
len: 13

CDR3aa: ASRAVSQETQY
v_gene: TRBV5-8
d_gene: NA
len: 11

CDR3aa: ASSLPGQPYGYT
v_gene: TRBV28
d_gene: NA
len: 12

CDR3aa: ASSFELGELF
v_gene: TRBV12-3/TRBV12-4
d_gene: NA
len: 10

CDR3aa: ASTPGQGGSNEKLF
v_gene: TRBV19
d_gene: TRBD1
len: 14

CDR3aa: ASSTDSYTEAF
v_gene: TRBV12-3/TRBV12-4
d_gene: NA
len: 11

CDR3aa: ASTLDSSGGYT
v_gene: TRBV6-6
d_gene: NA
len: 11

CDR3aa: ASSSMNTEAF
v_gene: TRBV28
d_gene: NA
len: 10

CDR3aa: ASSTGGGAETQY
v_gene: TRBV19
d_gene: NA
len: 12

CDR3aa: ASSENGGSNQPQH
v_gene: TRBV6-4
d_gene: NA
len: 13

CDR3aa: ASSLAGGRLETQY
v_gene: TRBV5-1
d_gene: TRBD2
len: 13

CDR3aa: ASSQGRNNEQF
v_gene: TRBV4-1
d_gene: NA
len: 11

CDR3aa: ASSPLTGTSLTDTQY
v_gene: TRBV18
d_gene: TRBD2
len: 15

CDR3aa: ASSNRQGSSYNSPLH
v_gene: TRBV5-1
d_gene: TRBD1
len: 15

CDR3aa: ASSSSYDRIYT
v_gene: TRBV5-4
d_gene: NA
len: 11

CDR3aa: ASNGKQGFGNQPQH
v_gene: TRBV19
d_gene: TRBD1
len: 14

CDR3aa: AIRVDGSRHNEQF
v_gene: TRBV10-3
d_gene: NA
len: 13

CDR3aa: ASSKLAGGYNEQF
v_gene: TRBV6-2/TRBV6-3
d_gene: TRBD2
len: 13

CDR3aa: SVVPRDKGEYGYT
v_gene: TRBV29-1
d_gene: NA
len: 13